The 23 T cell receptor beta chains below were found in one sample sequenced in a study of T cell repertoires in aging, cancer and after chemotherapy. Rearranged V-D-J TRB sequences were amplified with a mixed TRB-A/B primer pool. TCRdb ran MiXCR on the multiplex PCR reads and lists one entry per CDR3 protein. Altogether over 10,000 distinct CDR3 sequences are present, roughly 26% being singletons, with the ten largest covering about half. The template was genomic DNA from peripheral blood, not RNA. Sequencing was performed on blood. These receptors all stem from a human donor in good health.

The chain recombines TRBV19 with TRBJ2-7; 13 bases are shared with TRBD2. CDR1 LNHDA and CDR2 SQIVND come from the germline V gene (reference sequence). The CDR3 contains 15 residues. The V gene end was trimmed by 5 bases and the J gene end by 5 bases; junction bases not matched to a gene: 6. CDR3 coding DNA: TGTGCCAGTAGTGGACTAGCGGGGGTCAACCACGAGCAGTACTTC. The encoded protein is CASSGLAGVNHEQYF.

In its sample, this clonotype is medium-sized (0.01 to 0.1%). The genes are TRBV6-5 and TRBJ2-5; D not resolved. CDR1 is MNHEY, CDR2 SVGAGI, per germline. With 6 bases removed from V and 10 bases from J, the gap between germline ends came to 21 bases. CDR3 length equals 14 residues. The CDR3 here is CASSRRIARDGQYF. DNA of the CDR3: TGTGCCAGCAGCCGGCGCATAGCAAGAGATGGCCAGTACTTC.

This clonotype showed up just a few times. The V and J genes are TRBV19 and TRBJ1-5, with 7 positions matching TRBD1. The CDR3 has 15 amino acids. J gave up 7 bases and V 6 bases, and 12 bases lay outside the gene matches. Germline V CDR1 and CDR2: LNHDA, SQIVND (reference sequence). CDR3 loop: CASSHTPDRVQPQHF. CDR3 DNA sequence: TGTGCCAGTAGCCACACCCCAGACAGGGTCCAGCCCCAGCATTTT. The whole variable domain, filled in from reference TRBV19 and TRBJ1-5, reads DGGITQSPKYLFRKEGQNVTLSCEQNLNHDAMYWYRQDPGQGLRLIYYSQIVNDFQKGDIAEGYSVSREKKESFPLTVTSAQKNPTAFYLCASSHTPDRVQPQHFGDGTRLSIL.

This clonotype was found a few times. CDR3 bases: TGTGCCAGCAGCTTAACGTATGGGACAGGGTTCGGGCAGTTCTTC. Translation gives CASSLTYGTGFGQFF. The chain is built from TRBV7-3 and TRBJ2-1, with 9 bases lining up with TRBD1. Trimming at V came to 0 bases and at J to 12 bases, leaving 9 bases not matched to a gene. This CDR3 comprises 15 residues. Germline assignment: CDR1 SGHTA and CDR2 FQGTGA.

This clonotype has only one observation. The V call is TRBV19, the J call TRBJ2-1; 9 bases are shared with TRBD2. The CDR3 length is 14 residues. Germline V gene data show CDR1 as LNHDA and CDR2 as SQIVND (reference sequence). CDR3 amino acids: CTMPKRGEYNEQFF. The CDR3 bases are TGTACCATGCCCAAGCGGGGGGAATACAATGAGCAGTTCTTC.

V and J are TRBV19 and TRBJ2-7; TRBD1 matches at 7 bases. The junction had 10 bases not matched to a gene; V was cut back by 5 bases and J by 3 bases. The CDR3 spans 15 residues. Germline V CDR1 and CDR2: LNHDA, SQIVND (reference sequence). CDR3 nucleotides: TGTGCCAGTAGTTCCCCTCGGACAGGAATCTACGAGCAGTACTTC. This codes for CASSSPRTGIYEQYF.

This clonotype was observed a handful of times. The V and J genes are TRBV6-2 or TRBV6-3 and TRBJ1-1; D gene uncertain. The CDR3 extends over 14 amino acids. Germline CDR1 MNHEY, CDR2 SVGEGT. V dropped 5 bases and J dropped 1 base, with 11 bases sitting between them. The chain's CDR3 is CASSHKGGNTEAFF. The CDR3 nucleotides are TGTGCCAGCAGTCATAAGGGAGGGAACACTGAAGCTTTCTTT.

This clonotype was found a few times. The chain employs TRBV5-1 and TRBJ2-7; D is possibly TRBD1 or TRBD2 (5 bases each). CDR1 is SGHRS and CDR2 is YFSETQ in the germline V gene. The CDR3 consists of 15 residues. V lost 3 bases to trimming and J lost 0 bases, with 13 bases between them. CDR3 coding DNA: TGCGCCAGCAGCTGGGGACCCGGAGGCTCCTACGAGCAGTACTTC. It translates to CASSWGPGGSYEQYF.

As for this clonotype: At one boundary the junction diverges from the germline segment, which might be a read error. V and J are TRBV12-3 or TRBV12-4 and TRBJ1-3; possibly TRBD1 for D (6 bases). This CDR3 region has 16 residues. The CDR3 region is CSSRNNQDSGGNTIYF. Here the CDR3 DNA reads TGTTCCAGCAGAAATAATCAGGACAGCGGTGGAAACACCATATATTTT.

This clonotype was seen more than once but under ten times. V and J are TRBV7-3 and TRBJ2-3; 10 nucleotides match TRBD2. Per germline, CDR1 SGHTA and CDR2 FQGTGA. The CDR3 loop spans 15 amino acids. Germline trimming cut 5 bases from V and 4 bases from J; bases unmatched to any gene: 6. The CDR3: CASSDSGGRADTQYF. DNA of the CDR3: TGTGCCAGCAGCGATAGCGGGGGGCGGGCAGATACGCAGTATTTT.

This clonotype turned up a few times. This chain joins TRBV7-3 and TRBJ1-2, with D possibly being TRBD1 (6 bases). V was cut by 5 bases and J by 2 bases, with 15 bases left in between. CDR3 length: 15 amino acids. Germline V gene sequence: CDR1 SGHTA, CDR2 FQGTGA. The CDR3 DNA is TGTGCCAGCAGCGAGGGGGGCGGACCAAACTATGGCTACACCTTC. Translating gives CASSEGGGPNYGYTF.

About this clonotype itself: At one end the junction does not follow the germline gene, possibly because of a read error. V and J are TRBV5-6 and TRBJ1-1; D uncertain. CDR1 is SGHDT and CDR2 is YYEEEE in the germline V gene. This CDR3 contains 17 residues. The CDR3 DNA reads as TGCGCCAGCAGCCAAGATTTCGCCACCCTGGAGTTAACTGAAGCTTTCTTT. As protein: CASSQDFATLELTEAFF.

J is TRBJ2-5 and V is TRBV7-2; 9 bases align to TRBD1. This CDR3 region has 14 residues. CDR1 is SGHTA, CDR2 FQGNSA, per germline. V lost 3 bases, J lost 2 bases, and 1 base stayed unmatched. The CDR3 DNA reads TGTGCCAGCAGCTTGGGACAGGGACAAGAGACCCAGTACTTC. Translation gives CASSLGQGQETQYF.

V and J are TRBV6-5 and TRBJ2-3; 11 bases agree with TRBD2. The V gene's germline CDR1 is MNHEY and CDR2 SVGAGI. The length of the CDR3 is 16 residues. The V gene end was trimmed by 4 bases and the J gene end by 0 bases; junction bases not matched to a gene: 3. The CDR3 DNA is TGTGCCAGCAGTTGGGGACTAGCGGAGAGCACAGATACGCAGTATTTT. Translated, it gives CASSWGLAESTDTQYF.

The chain employs TRBV20-1 and TRBJ2-1, with TRBD2 matching over 10 bases. Germline values: CDR1 DFQATT, CDR2 SNEGSKA (reference sequence). The V and J ends lost 1 base and 7 bases, in that order; junction bases with no gene match: 16. The CDR3 length is 18 residues. DNA for the CDR3: TGCAGTGCTAGAGGGGGTTACCCCATAAGCGGGGGGGCTAATGAGCAGTTCTTC. Amino acid sequence: CSARGGYPISGGANEQFF.

This clonotype was picked up a small number of times. The chain has TRBV6-5 and TRBJ1-1; D might be TRBD1 (6 bases). Germline CDR1 MNHEY, CDR2 SVGAGI. V lost 7 bases to trimming and J lost 2 bases, with 17 bases between them. CDR3 length equals 15 residues. CDR3 sequence: CASKSETGFNTEAFF. The CDR3 nucleotides are TGTGCCAGCAAATCCGAGACAGGCTTCAACACTGAAGCTTTCTTT.

This clonotype was counted a few times. Written as DNA, the CDR3 is TGTGCCAGCAGCAAGTCAGTTAGGGGCTCCGAAAATGGCTACACCTTC. Its protein is CASSKSVRGSENGYTF. The V gene is TRBV21-1, the J gene TRBJ1-2; the table's D call of TRBD1 was not tested on the DNA. TRBV21-1 corresponds to a pseudogene. CDR3 size: 16 residues.

The V gene is TRBV5-4, the J gene TRBJ1-3; D is possibly TRBD1 (5 bases). The CDR3 runs to 15 residues. V was clipped by 3 bases and J by 1 base, with 11 bases between them. Per the germline V gene, CDR1 is SGHNT and CDR2 is YYREEE (reference sequence). CDR3 loop: CASSSRGGSGNTIYF. CDR3 in DNA: TGTGCCAGCAGCTCAAGGGGTGGTTCTGGAAACACCATATATTTT.

This clonotype has a handful of counts. The CDR3 DNA sequence: TGTGCCAGCAGCTTAGTAGGACTGGGTGTTGGAGATACGCAGTATTTT. Its protein is CASSLVGLGVGDTQYF. The chain recombines TRBV11-2 with TRBJ2-3, with D perhaps TRBD2 (5 bases). Germline CDR1 SGHAT, CDR2 FQNNGV. Trimming took off 1 base at V and 5 bases at J, with 16 bases between the two ends. The CDR3 has 16 residues.

The genes are TRBV5-4 and TRBJ2-3; D call uncertain. The germline V and J ends were trimmed by 1 base and 4 bases, with 7 bases remaining between them. Germline CDR1 and CDR2: SGHNT and YYREEE (reference sequence). The CDR3 covers 13 residues. The CDR3 protein is CASSLPAADTQYF. The CDR3 DNA sequence: TGTGCCAGCAGCTTGCCTGCTGCAGATACGCAGTATTTT.

This sequence joins TRBV19 and TRBJ2-2; no firm D call. Germline CDR1 reads LNHDA; CDR2 reads SQIVND (reference sequence). The length of the CDR3 is 13 residues. V was clipped by 8 bases and J by 6 bases, with 13 bases between them. The CDR3 is CASQARRPGELFF. DNA of the CDR3: TGTGCCAGTCAAGCCCGACGCCCCGGGGAGCTGTTTTTT. Looking up the rest from reference TRBV19 and TRBJ2-2 gives the full variable domain: DGGITQSPKYLFRKEGQNVTLSCEQNLNHDAMYWYRQDPGQGLRLIYYSQIVNDFQKGDIAEGYSVSREKKESFPLTVTSAQKNPTAFYLCASQARRPGELFFGEGSRLTVL.

This clonotype turned up a few times. V and J are TRBV12-3 or TRBV12-4 and TRBJ2-7, with 10 bases matching TRBD1. V shed 1 base, J shed 4 bases, and the junction held 4 bases outside the gene matches. This CDR3 is built from 15 residues. CDR3 residues: CASSLVTGGGYEQYF. The CDR3 nucleotides read TGTGCCAGCAGTTTAGTGACAGGGGGCGGGTACGAGCAGTACTTC.

The chain uses TRBV6-5 and TRBJ2-1, with 12 positions matching TRBD2. The CDR3 runs 19 residues. V shed 6 bases, J shed 0 bases, and the junction held 12 bases outside the gene matches. Per germline, CDR1 MNHEY and CDR2 SVGAGI. The CDR3 region has the DNA TGTGCCAGCAGCCGAAGACTAGCGGGGGCCTCGAGCTCCTACAATGAGCAGTTCTTC. Residues: CASSRRLAGASSSYNEQFF.